This T cell receptor beta chain was found in a study of tumor-infiltrating lymphocytes in localized non-small cell lung cancer. Study results and limitations: Immunotypes IM1 and IM2 had similar TCR-derived T-cell fractions. Tumors had more T cell infiltration than uninvolved lung, per TCRbeta sequencing and CD3 counts. Tumor T-cell fraction was not associated with recurrence-free survival.

For this clone: No antigen is known for it.

This CDR3 comprises 14 residues. Trimming shortened V by 4 bases and J by 4 bases, and 12 bases separated the two germline ends. The germline gives CDR1 SGHRS, CDR2 YFSETQ. Here immunoSEQ multiplex PCR was the method, and the copy in TCRdb shows in-frame clones only, minus some. The data hold around 24,000 clones, with approximately 59% observed a single time. The chain employs TRBV5-1 and TRBJ2-1; D possibly uses TRBD1 or TRBD2 (5 bases each). This receptor was obtained from a human donor with non-small cell lung cancer. The source material was lung tumor tissue. The CDR3 DNA reads as TGCGCCAGCAGCGAGGGACCAGAATACAATGAGCAGTTCTTC. It codes for CASSEGPEYNEQFF.